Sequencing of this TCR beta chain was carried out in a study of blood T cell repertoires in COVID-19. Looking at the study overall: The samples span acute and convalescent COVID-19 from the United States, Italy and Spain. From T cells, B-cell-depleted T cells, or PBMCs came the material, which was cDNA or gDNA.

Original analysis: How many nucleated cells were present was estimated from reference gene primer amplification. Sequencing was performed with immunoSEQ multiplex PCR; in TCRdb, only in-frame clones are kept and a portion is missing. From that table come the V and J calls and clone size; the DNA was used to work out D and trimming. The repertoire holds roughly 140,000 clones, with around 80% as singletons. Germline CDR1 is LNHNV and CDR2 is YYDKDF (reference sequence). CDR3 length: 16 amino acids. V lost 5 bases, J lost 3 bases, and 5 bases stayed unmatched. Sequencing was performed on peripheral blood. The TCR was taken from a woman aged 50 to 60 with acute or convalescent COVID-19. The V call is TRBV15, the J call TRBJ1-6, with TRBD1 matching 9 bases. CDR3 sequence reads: CATSPKGQGYNSPLHF. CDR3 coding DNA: TGTGCCACCAGCCCCAAGGGACAGGGCTATAATTCACCCCTCCACTTT.